The clone carrying this T cell receptor (beta chain) has just one count. Its antigen is unidentified. This sample is part of a study of T cell clonotyping in hematopoietic cell transplantation. Regarding the study as a whole: No sorting was done, leaving CD4 and CD8 contributions mixed. Graft donor and pretransplant recipient Inverse Simpson Index values predicted broader posttransplant TCR diversity.

Libraries were prepared by immunoSEQ multiplex PCR; TCRdb keeps only in-frame clonotypes and omits some of them. The table records about 16,000 clones, 80% to 90% of them present only once. This TCR derives from a woman between 35 and 50 years old in good health. Some clones in this sample may be carry-over from other donors' samples. The sample consisted of peripheral blood mononuclear cells.

CDR3 sequence reads: CASSAQGGGQPQHF. The CDR3 nucleotides are TGTGCCAGCAGCGCACAGGGGGGGGGTCAGCCCCAGCATTTT. The chain recombines TRBV11-2 with TRBJ1-5; 8 bases are shared with TRBD1. The CDR3 extends over 14 amino acids. The germline V gene has CDR1 SGHAT and CDR2 FQNNGV. The V segment lost 5 bases and the J segment 6 bases; nucleotides outside the gene matches: 6.